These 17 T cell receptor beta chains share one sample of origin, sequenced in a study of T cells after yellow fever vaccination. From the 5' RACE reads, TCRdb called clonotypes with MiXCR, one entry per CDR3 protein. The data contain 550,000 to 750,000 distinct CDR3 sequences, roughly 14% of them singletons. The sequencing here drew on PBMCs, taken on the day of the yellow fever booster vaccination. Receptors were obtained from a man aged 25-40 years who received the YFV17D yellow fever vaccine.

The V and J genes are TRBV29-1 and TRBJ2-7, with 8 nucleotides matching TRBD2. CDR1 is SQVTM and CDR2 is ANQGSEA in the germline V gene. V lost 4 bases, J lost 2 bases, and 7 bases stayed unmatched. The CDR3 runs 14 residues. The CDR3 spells CSVVSSGKPYEQYF. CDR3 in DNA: TGCAGCGTTGTGAGTAGCGGGAAGCCCTACGAGCAGTACTTC.

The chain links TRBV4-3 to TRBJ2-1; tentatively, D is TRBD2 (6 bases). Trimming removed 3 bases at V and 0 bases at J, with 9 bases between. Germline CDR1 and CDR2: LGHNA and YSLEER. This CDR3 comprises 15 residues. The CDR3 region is CASSHDSGSYNEQFF. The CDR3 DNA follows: TGCGCCAGCAGCCACGATAGCGGCTCCTACAATGAGCAGTTCTTC.

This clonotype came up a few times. The CDR3 nucleotides read TGTGCCAGCAGTTTAGACAGGGATGTACGTGGCTACACCTTC. Amino acid sequence: CASSLDRDVRGYTF. The V and J genes are TRBV6-5 and TRBJ1-2, with TRBD1 matching over 7 bases. With V trimmed by 4 bases and J by 7 bases, 9 bases remained unmatched. The CDR3 length is 14 residues. Germline CDR1 is MNHEY and CDR2 is SVGAGI.

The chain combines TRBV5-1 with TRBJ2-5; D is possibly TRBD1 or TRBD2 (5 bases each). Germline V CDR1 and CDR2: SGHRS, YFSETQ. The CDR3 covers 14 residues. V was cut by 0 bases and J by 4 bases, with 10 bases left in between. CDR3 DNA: TGCGCCAGCAGCTTGGAAGGGGAGATAGAGACCCAGTACTTC. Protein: CASSLEGEIETQYF.

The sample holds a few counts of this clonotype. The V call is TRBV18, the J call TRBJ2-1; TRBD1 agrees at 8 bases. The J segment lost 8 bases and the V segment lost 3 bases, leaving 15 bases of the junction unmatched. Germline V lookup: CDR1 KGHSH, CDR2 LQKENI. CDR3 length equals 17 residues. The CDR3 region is CASSPFVGTGQDDEQFF. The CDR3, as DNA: TGTGCCAGCTCACCTTTTGTGGGGACAGGCCAGGATGATGAGCAGTTCTTC.

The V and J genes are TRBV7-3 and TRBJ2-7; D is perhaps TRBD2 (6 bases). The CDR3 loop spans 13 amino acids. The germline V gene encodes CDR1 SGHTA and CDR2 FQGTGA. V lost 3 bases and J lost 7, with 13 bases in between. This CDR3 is CASSFSPAGEQYF. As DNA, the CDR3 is TGTGCCAGCAGCTTTTCCCCGGCGGGGGAGCAGTACTTC. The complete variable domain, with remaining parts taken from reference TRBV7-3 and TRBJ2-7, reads GAGVSQTPSNKVTEKGKYVELRCDPISGHTALYWYRQSLGQGPEFLIYFQGTGAADDSGLPNDRFFAVRPEGSVSTLKIQRTERGDSAVYLCASSFSPAGEQYFGPGTRLTVT.

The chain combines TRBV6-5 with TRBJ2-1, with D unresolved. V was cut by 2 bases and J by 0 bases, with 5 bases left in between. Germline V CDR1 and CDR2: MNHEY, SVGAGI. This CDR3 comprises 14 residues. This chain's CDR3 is CASSYDHSYNEQFF. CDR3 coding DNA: TGTGCCAGCAGTTACGATCACTCCTACAATGAGCAGTTCTTC.

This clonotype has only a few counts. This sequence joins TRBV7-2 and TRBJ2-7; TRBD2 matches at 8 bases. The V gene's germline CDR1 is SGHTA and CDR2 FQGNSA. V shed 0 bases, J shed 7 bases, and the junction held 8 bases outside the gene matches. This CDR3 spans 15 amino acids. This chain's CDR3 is CASSLAPAGEGEQYF. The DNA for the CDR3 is TGTGCCAGCAGCTTAGCCCCAGCGGGAGAGGGTGAGCAGTACTTC.

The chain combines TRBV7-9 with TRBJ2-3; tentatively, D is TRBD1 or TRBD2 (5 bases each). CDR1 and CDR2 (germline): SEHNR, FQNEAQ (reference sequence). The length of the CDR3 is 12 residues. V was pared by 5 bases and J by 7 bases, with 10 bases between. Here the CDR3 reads CASSGTRNTQYF. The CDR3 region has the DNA TGTGCCAGCAGCGGGACGCGGAATACGCAGTATTTT.

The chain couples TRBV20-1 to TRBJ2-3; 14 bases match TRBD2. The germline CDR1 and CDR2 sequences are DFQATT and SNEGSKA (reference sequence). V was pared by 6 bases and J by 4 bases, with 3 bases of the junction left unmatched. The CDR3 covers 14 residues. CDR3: CSAPTSGRADTQYF. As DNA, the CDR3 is TGCAGTGCCCCGACTAGCGGGAGGGCAGATACGCAGTATTTT.

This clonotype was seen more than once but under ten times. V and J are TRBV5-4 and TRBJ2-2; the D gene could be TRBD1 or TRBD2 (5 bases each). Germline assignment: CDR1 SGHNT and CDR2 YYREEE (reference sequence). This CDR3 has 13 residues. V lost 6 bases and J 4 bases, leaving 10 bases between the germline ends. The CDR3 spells CASNPGPTGELFF. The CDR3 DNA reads TGTGCCAGCAACCCGGGACCCACCGGGGAGCTGTTTTTT.

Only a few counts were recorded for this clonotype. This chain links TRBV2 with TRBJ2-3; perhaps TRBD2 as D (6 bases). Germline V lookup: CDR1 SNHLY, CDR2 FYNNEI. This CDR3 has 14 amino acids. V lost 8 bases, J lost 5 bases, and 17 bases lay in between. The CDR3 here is CASSPNGGVDTQYF. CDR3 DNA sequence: TGTGCCAGCTCGCCCAATGGAGGGGTAGATACGCAGTATTTT.

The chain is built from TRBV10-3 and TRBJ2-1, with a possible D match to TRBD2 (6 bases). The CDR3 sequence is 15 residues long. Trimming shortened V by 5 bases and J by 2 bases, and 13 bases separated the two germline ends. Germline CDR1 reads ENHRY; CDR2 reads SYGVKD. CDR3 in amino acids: CAISLGGRAYNEQFF. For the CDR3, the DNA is TGTGCCATCAGTCTCGGGGGTCGGGCCTACAATGAGCAGTTCTTC.

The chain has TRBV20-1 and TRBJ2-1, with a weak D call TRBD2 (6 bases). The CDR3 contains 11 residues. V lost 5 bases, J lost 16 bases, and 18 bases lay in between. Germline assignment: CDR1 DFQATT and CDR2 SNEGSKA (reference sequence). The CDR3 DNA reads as TGCAGTGCTGGGTGGGGGGACTTTCAATTCTTC. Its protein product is CSAGWGDFQFF.

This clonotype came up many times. CDR3 nucleotides: TGCGCCAGCAGCTCACCGGCCAATGAGCAGTTCTTC. It is translated as CASSSPANEQFF. The genes are TRBV5-1 and TRBJ2-1; no reliable D call. The germline V gene encodes CDR1 SGHRS and CDR2 YFSETQ. The CDR3 length is 12 residues. V was pared by 3 bases and J by 6 bases, with 7 bases between.

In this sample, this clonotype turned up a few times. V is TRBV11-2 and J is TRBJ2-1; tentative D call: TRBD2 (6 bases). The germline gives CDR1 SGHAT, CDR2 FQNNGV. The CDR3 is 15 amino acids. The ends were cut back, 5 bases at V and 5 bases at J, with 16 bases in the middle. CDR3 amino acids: CASSRFRDFNNEQFF. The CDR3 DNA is TGTGCCAGCAGCCGATTCCGGGACTTTAACAATGAGCAGTTCTTC.

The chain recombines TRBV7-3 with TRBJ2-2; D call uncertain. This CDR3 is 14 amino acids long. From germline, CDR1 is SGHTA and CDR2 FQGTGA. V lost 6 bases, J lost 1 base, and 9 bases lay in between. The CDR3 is CASSPLGNTGELFF. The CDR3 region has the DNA TGTGCCAGCAGTCCCCTTGGGAACACCGGGGAGCTGTTTTTT.